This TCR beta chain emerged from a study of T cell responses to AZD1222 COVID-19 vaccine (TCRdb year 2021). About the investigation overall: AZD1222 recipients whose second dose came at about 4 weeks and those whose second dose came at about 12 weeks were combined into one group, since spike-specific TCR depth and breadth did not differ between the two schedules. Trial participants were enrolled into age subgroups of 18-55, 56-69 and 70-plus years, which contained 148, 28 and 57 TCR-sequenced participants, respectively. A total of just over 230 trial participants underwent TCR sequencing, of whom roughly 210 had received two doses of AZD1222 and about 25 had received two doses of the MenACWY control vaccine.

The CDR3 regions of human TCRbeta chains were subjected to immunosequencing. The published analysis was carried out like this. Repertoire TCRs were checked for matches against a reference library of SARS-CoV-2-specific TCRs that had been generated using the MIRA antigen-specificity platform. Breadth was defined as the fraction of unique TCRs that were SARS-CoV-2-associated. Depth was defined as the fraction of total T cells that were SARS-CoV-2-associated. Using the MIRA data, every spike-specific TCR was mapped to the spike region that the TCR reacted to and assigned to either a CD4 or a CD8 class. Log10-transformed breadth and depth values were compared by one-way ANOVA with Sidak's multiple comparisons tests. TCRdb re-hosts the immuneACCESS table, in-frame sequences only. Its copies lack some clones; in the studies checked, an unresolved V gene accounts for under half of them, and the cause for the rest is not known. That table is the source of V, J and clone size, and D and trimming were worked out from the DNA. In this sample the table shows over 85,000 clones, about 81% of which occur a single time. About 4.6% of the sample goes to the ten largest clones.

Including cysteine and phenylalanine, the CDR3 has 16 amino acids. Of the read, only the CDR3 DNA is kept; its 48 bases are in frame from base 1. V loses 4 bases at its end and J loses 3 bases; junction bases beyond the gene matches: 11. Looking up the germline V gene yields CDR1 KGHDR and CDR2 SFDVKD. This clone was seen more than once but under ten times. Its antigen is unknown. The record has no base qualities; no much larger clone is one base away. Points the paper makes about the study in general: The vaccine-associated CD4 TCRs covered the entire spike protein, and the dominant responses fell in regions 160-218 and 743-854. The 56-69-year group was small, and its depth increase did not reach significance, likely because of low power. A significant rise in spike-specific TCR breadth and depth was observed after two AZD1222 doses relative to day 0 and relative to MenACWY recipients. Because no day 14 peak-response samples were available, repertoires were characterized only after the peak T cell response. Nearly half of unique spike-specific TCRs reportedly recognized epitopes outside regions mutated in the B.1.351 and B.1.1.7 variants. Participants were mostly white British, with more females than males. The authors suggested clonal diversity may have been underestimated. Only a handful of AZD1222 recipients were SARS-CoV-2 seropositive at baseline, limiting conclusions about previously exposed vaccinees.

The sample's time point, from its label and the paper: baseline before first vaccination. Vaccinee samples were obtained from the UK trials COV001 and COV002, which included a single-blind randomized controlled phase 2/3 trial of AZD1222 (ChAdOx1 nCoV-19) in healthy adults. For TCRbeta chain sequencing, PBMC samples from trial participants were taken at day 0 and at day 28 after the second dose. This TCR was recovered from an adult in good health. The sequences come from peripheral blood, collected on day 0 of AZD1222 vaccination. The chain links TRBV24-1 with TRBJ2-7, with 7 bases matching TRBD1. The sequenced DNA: TGTGCCACCAGTGAGTACAGGGGAAGGTGGGACTACGAGCAGTACTTC. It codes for CATSEYRGRWDYEQYF.